Listed below are T cell receptor beta chains from one sample, sequenced in a study of T cell repertoires in cytomegalovirus infection. These TCRs are of unknown antigen specificity. In TCRdb, the reads were re-called with MiXCR into one record per CDR3 protein. The table records 95,000 to 120,000 distinct CDR3 sequences, around 30% of them present only once. This material consisted of CD8+ T cells from cultured PBMCs, taken from culture after CMV antigen stimulation. The source of these receptors is a human donor in good health (CMV status not recorded). Some clones in this sample may be carry-over from other donors' samples. CDR3s include the opening cysteine and the closing phenylalanine or tryptophan. A D gene is named only where the DNA matches it firmly. Some rows have no size entry. The others give once, few or many, or a class for an expanded clone.

TRBV5-6	.	TRBJ1-1	TRBD1	TGTGCCAGCAGCCCCCTCGGACAGGGTGGCACTGAAGCTTTCTTT	CASSPLGQGGTEAFF
TRBV13	.	TRBJ2-5	TRBD1	TGTGCCAGCAGCCCTCGGACAGGGGTCCAAGAGACCCAGTACTTC	CASSPRTGVQETQYF
TRBV27	many	TRBJ2-7	.	TGTGCCAGCAGTCTGACGGGATACGAGCAGTACTTC	CASSLTGYEQYF
TRBV6-5	many	TRBJ2-3	TRBD2	TGTGCCAGCAGAAACGGCCTAGCGGGCACAGATACGCAGTATTTT	CASRNGLAGTDTQYF
TRBV12-3/TRBV12-4	few	TRBJ2-5	.	TGTGCCAGCAGTCCACCGAACCAAGAGACCCAGTACTTC	CASSPPNQETQYF
TRBV4-1	few	TRBJ1-1	.	TGCGCCAGCAGCCAAGTTCATCTGGGGGGCAGCGCTGAAGCTTTCTTT	CASSQVHLGGSAEAFF
TRBV7-6	many	TRBJ2-1	.	TGTGCCAGCAGCTTAGTATGGGGTCCGACCGGGGAGCAGTTCTTC	CASSLVWGPTGEQFF
TRBV7-3	.	TRBJ1-1	.	TGTGCCAGCAGCCTAGGGGCAGGGGATACTGAAGCTTTCTTT	CASSLGAGDTEAFF
TRBV7-2	.	TRBJ2-3	TRBD2	TGTGCCAGCAGACCAACAACTAGCGGGGGGGCCCCAGATACGCAGTATTTT	CASRPTTSGGAPDTQYF
TRBV27	few	TRBJ2-2	TRBD2	TGTGCCAGCAGTCTAGCGGGGGGGTTGGTCACCGGGGAGCTGTTTTTT	CASSLAGGLVTGELFF
TRBV6-6	.	TRBJ1-2	.	TGTGCCAGCAGTTACCCTGGAGACTACGGGGGCTACACCTTC	CASSYPGDYGGYTF
TRBV7-8	.	TRBJ1-6	TRBD1	TGTGCCAGCAGCTTAGTTAGGACAGGGGATTTTAATTCACCCCTCCACTTT	CASSLVRTGDFNSPLHF
TRBV20-1	.	TRBJ1-1	TRBD1	TGCAGTGCTAGAGATGTCTGGGGACAGGCCTCTGAAGCTTTCTTT	CSARDVWGQASEAFF
TRBV7-9	.	TRBJ2-7	.	TGTGCCAGCAGCTTCCGCTACGAGCAGTACTTC	CASSFRYEQYF
TRBV28	.	TRBJ1-5	.	TGTGCCAGCCGGGACTTCCTCGGGAGCAATCAGCCCCAGCATTTT	CASRDFLGSNQPQHF
TRBV6-4	few	TRBJ1-1	.	TGTGCCAGCAGTGACTCGGACACGGCTGAAGCTTTCTTT	CASSDSDTAEAFF
TRBV6-5	few	TRBJ1-2	TRBD1	TGTGCCAGCAGTTACTCGGGACAGAACTATGGCTACACCTTC	CASSYSGQNYGYTF
TRBV6-2/TRBV6-3	.	TRBJ2-2	.	TGTGCCAGCAGTTACTCTGTCGCGGGGGGGGAGCTGTTTTTT	CASSYSVAGGELFF
TRBV4-1	few	TRBJ2-1	TRBD2	TGCGCCAGCGGCCGGGGGGGCTCCTACAATGAGCAGTTCTTC	CASGRGGSYNEQFF
TRBV7-6	many	TRBJ2-2	TRBD1	TGTGCCAGCAGCCAAACAGGGGACACCGGGGAGCTGTTTTTT	CASSQTGDTGELFF
TRBV6-5	.	TRBJ1-5	.	TGTGCCAGCAGCCCAAGGGGTAGCAATCAGCCCCAGCATTTT	CASSPRGSNQPQHF
TRBV18	.	TRBJ2-1	.	TGTGCCAGCTCACCCCCAAGGCACTCCTACAATGAGCAGTTCTTC	CASSPPRHSYNEQFF
TRBV6-1	.	TRBJ2-7	.	TGTGCCAGCAGTCGTGCAGCGGGCGATTACGAGCAGTACTTC	CASSRAAGDYEQYF
TRBV6-1	few	TRBJ1-5	.	TGTGCCAGCTGTAGAGGGGGCAATCAGCCCCAGCATTTT	CASCRGGNQPQHF
TRBV6-1	.	TRBJ2-1	.	TGTGCCAGCAGTTACCCCGGACGACAGACGCCGACCTCTCATTCCTACAATGAGCAGTTCTTC	CASSYPGRQTPTSHSYNEQFF
TRBV7-4	.	TRBJ1-2	TRBD1	TGTGCCAGCAGCTCAGCGTTGGGCAGGGGGACCTATGGCTACACCTTC	CASSSALGRGTYGYTF
TRBV13	few	TRBJ2-7	.	TGTGCCAGCAGCTTCCGGGACGGCGACCGCTACGAGCAGTACTTC	CASSFRDGDRYEQYF
TRBV7-6	.	TRBJ1-4	.	TGTGCCAGCAGCTCCCCTTTTCCAGACTCCAAATGGGGTGAAAAACTGTTTTTT	CASSSPFPDSKWGEKLFF
TRBV6-2/TRBV6-3	.	TRBJ2-2	.	TGTGCCAGCAGTACGCCCATCGGGGATCTCACCGGGGAGCTGTTTTTT	CASSTPIGDLTGELFF
TRBV6-5	.	TRBJ2-7	TRBD2	TGTGCCAGCAGTCAACGAGCCCTAGCGGGGGGTACCTACGAGCAGTACTTC	CASSQRALAGGTYEQYF
TRBV7-6	.	TRBJ1-2	.	TGTGCCAGCAGCTTTGGGGTGGACTATGGCTACACCTTC	CASSFGVDYGYTF
TRBV12-3/TRBV12-4	.	TRBJ1-5	.	TGTGCCAGCAGTTTAGCGCGGTATAATAGCAATCAGCCCCAGCATTTT	CASSLARYNSNQPQHF
TRBV4-2	few	TRBJ1-2	TRBD1	TGTGCCAGCAGCCAAGATTGGGACAGCGTGCTCTATGGCTACACCTTC	CASSQDWDSVLYGYTF
TRBV9	.	TRBJ1-1	TRBD1	TGTGCCAGCAGCGTAGGGGGACAGGGTTTGCACACTGAAGCTTTCTTT	CASSVGGQGLHTEAFF
TRBV5-5	few	TRBJ2-1	TRBD2	TGTGCCAGCAGCTCTGCCCCGACTAGCGCGAATGAGCAGTTCTTC	CASSSAPTSANEQFF
TRBV29-1	.	TRBJ2-2	TRBD1	TGCAGCGTTGAAATTAGAGGGGTCGGGACAGGGAGTACCGGGGAGCTGTTTTTT	CSVEIRGVGTGSTGELFF
TRBV6-5	.	TRBJ2-3	TRBD2	TGTGCCAGCAGTTACTCGTTTAGCGGGGGCCTCACAGATACGCAGTATTTT	CASSYSFSGGLTDTQYF
TRBV7-2	many	TRBJ2-2	.	TGTGCCAGCAGTCTCCTGGACCGCCCGAACACCGGGGAGCTGTTTTTT	CASSLLDRPNTGELFF
TRBV4-1	.	TRBJ1-5	.	TGCGCCAGCAGCCAAGGGAACGGGTTCGGTCAGCCCCAGCATTTT	CASSQGNGFGQPQHF
TRBV18	few	TRBJ2-1	.	TGTGCCAGCTCACCAATGGGCCATGAGCAGTTCTTC	CASSPMGHEQFF
TRBV4-1	.	TRBJ1-2	.	TGCGCCAGCAGCACATCGACCTTGGAAACCCCTAGCTATGGCTACACCTTC	CASSTSTLETPSYGYTF
TRBV15	many	TRBJ1-4	TRBD1	TGTGCCACCAGCAGAACTAGGGGGCAGGGTGAAAAACTGTTTTTT	CATSRTRGQGEKLFF
TRBV5-3	.	TRBJ2-7	.	TGTGCCAGCAGCTTGGAGGGAATGGCCTACGAGCAGTACTTC	CASSLEGMAYEQYF
TRBV11-1	.	TRBJ1-6	.	TGTGCCAGCGGTCGGAGCGGTAGGGGGGTAACGCCCCTCCACTTT	CASGRSGRGVTPLHF
TRBV2	few	TRBJ2-1	TRBD2	TGTGCCAGCATGGGACTAGCGGGGGGTCCTTCCTACAATGAGCAGTTCTTC	CASMGLAGGPSYNEQFF
TRBV4-1	few	TRBJ2-1	.	TGCGCCAGCAGCTTAAGGACAGAGGCTTCCTACAATGAGCAGTTCTTC	CASSLRTEASYNEQFF
TRBV4-2	.	TRBJ2-7	TRBD2	TGTGCCAGCAGCCATGAACTAGCGGGGGGGCAAGACGAGCAGTACTTC	CASSHELAGGQDEQYF
TRBV5-6	.	TRBJ1-4	TRBD1	TGTGCCAGCAGCTTCATTGGGACAGGAGGGGAAAAACTGTTTTTT	CASSFIGTGGEKLFF
TRBV7-2	many	TRBJ2-7	.	TGTGCCAGCAGCTTAGGACCGTCCTACGAGCAGTACTTC	CASSLGPSYEQYF
TRBV6-6	few	TRBJ1-5	.	TGTGCCAGCAAAGACGAGGGTCAGCCCCAGCATTTT	CASKDEGQPQHF
TRBV2	.	TRBJ2-1	.	TGTGCCAGCAGTCCCCCCCCTAGAAATTCCGGGAATGAGCAGTTCTTC	CASSPPPRNSGNEQFF
TRBV6-6	few	TRBJ2-4	.	TGTGCCAGCGCCCCCCTGGAGGGGTTGAGTTTTAACATTCAGTACTTC	CASAPLEGLSFNIQYF
TRBV9	.	TRBJ1-1	.	TGTGCCAGCAGCGTAAACGTCGGACAGTTGGGAGTCACTGAAGCTTTCTTT	CASSVNVGQLGVTEAFF
TRBV5-1	.	TRBJ2-1	.	TGCGCCAGCAGCTTGTACCCCCTGGCGGACTCCTACAATGAGCAGTTCTTC	CASSLYPLADSYNEQFF
TRBV27	.	TRBJ2-1	.	TGTGCCAGCAGTTTCGGGGTCGGGAATGAGCAGTTCTTC	CASSFGVGNEQFF
TRBV2	.	TRBJ2-1	.	TGTGCCAGCAGTGGGTTCCAGTGGAGCTCCTACAATGAGCAGTTCTTC	CASSGFQWSSYNEQFF
TRBV7-6	few	TRBJ1-4	.	TGTGCCAGCAGGGGGCGCGGTAATGAAAAACTGTTTTTT	CASRGRGNEKLFF
TRBV7-9	few	TRBJ1-1	.	TGTGCCAGCAGCCCGGCCAGGATTTACACTGAAGCTTTCTTT	CASSPARIYTEAFF
TRBV7-7	.	TRBJ2-5	.	TGTGCTAGCAGCTTAGTACAGGCTCAAGAGACCCAGTACTTC	CASSLVQAQETQYF